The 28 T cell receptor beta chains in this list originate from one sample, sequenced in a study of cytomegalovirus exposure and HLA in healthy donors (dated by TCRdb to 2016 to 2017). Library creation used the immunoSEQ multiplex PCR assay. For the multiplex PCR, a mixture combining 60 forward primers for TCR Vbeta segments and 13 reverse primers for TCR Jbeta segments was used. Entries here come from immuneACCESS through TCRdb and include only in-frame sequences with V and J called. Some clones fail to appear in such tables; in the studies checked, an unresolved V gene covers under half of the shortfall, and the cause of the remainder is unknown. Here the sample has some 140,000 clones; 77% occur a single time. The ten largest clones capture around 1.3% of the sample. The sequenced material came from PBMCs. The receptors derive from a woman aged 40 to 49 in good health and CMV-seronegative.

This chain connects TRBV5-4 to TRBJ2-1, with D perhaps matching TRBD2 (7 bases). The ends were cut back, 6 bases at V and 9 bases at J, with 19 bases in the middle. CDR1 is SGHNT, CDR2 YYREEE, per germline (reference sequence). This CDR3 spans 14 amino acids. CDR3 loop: CASTPGGSFSEQFF. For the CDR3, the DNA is TGTGCCAGCACCCCGGGGGGCTCGTTCAGTGAGCAGTTCTTC.

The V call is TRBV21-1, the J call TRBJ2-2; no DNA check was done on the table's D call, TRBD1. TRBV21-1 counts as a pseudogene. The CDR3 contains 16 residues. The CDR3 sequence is CASSKTRQGPTGELFF. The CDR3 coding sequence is TGTGCCAGCAGCAAAACGAGACAGGGCCCCACCGGGGAGCTGTTTTTT.

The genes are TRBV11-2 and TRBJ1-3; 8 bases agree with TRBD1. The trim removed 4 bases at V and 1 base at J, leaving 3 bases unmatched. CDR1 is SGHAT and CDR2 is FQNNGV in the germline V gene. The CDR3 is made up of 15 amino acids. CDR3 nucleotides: TGTGCCAGCAGCTCTAGGACAGGGTCTGGAAACACCATATATTTT. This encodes CASSSRTGSGNTIYF.

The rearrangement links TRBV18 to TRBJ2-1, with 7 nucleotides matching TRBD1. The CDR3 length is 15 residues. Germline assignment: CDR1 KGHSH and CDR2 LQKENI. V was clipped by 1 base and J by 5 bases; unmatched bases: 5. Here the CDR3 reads CASSPRGTANNEQFF. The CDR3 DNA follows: TGTGCCAGCTCACCACGTGGGACAGCTAACAATGAGCAGTTCTTC.

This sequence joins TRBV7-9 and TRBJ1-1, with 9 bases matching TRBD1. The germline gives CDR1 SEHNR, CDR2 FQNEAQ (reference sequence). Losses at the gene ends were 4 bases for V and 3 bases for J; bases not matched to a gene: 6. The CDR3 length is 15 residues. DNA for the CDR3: TGTGCCAGCAGCTCGCGCCGGGACAGGGACACTGAAGCTTTCTTT. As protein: CASSSRRDRDTEAFF.

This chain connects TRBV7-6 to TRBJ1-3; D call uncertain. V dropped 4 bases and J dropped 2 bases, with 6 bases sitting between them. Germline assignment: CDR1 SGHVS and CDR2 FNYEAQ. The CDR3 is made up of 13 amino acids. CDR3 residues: CASSSTPGNTIYF. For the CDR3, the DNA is TGTGCCAGCAGCTCGACTCCTGGAAACACCATATATTTT.

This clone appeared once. CDR3 sequence (DNA): TGTGCCAGCAGCGCAGGCGGGGTCCTAGGCACTGAAGCTTTCTTT. As protein: CASSAGGVLGTEAFF. V usage is TRBV7-9 and J usage is TRBJ1-1, with D unclear. Germline V lookup: CDR1 SEHNR, CDR2 FQNEAQ (reference sequence). V was trimmed by 5 bases and J by 4 bases, leaving 17 bases between them. The CDR3 has 15 residues. The full variable domain, in which reference TRBV7-9 and TRBJ1-1 provide the parts outside the CDR3, is DTGVSQNPRHKITKRGQNVTFRCDPISEHNRLYWYRQTLGQGPEFLTYFQNEAQLEKSRLLSDRFSAERPKGSFSTLEIQRTEQGDSAMYLCASSAGGVLGTEAFFGQGTRLTVV.

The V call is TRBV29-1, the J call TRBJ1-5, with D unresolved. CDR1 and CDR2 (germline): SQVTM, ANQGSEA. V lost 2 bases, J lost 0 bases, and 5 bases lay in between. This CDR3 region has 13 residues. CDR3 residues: CSVETDSNQPQHF. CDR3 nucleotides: TGCAGCGTTGAAACAGATAGCAATCAGCCCCAGCATTTT. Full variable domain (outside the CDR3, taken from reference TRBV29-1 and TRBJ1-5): SAVISQKPSRDICQRGTSLTIQCQVDSQVTMMFWYRQQPGQSLTLIATANQGSEATYESGFVIDKFPISRPNLTFSTLTVSNMSPEDSSIYLCSVETDSNQPQHFGDGTRLSIL.

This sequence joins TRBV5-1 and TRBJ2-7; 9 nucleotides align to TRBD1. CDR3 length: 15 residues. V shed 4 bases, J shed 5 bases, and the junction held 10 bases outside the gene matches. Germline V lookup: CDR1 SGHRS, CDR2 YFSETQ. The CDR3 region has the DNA TGCGCCAGCAGCATGGCCGGGACAGGGAATAACGAGCAGTACTTC. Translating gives CASSMAGTGNNEQYF. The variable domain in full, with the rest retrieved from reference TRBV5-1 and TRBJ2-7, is KAGVTQTPRYLIKTRGQQVTLSCSPISGHRSVSWYQQTPGQGLQFLFEYFSETQRNKGNFPGRFSGRQFSNSRSEMNVSTLELGDSALYLCASSMAGTGNNEQYFGPGTRLTVT.

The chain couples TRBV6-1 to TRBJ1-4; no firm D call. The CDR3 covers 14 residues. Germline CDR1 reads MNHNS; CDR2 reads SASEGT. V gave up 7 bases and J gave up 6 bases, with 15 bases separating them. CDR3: CASIRPYGDEKLFF. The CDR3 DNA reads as TGTGCCAGCATTAGACCCTACGGGGATGAAAAACTGTTTTTT.

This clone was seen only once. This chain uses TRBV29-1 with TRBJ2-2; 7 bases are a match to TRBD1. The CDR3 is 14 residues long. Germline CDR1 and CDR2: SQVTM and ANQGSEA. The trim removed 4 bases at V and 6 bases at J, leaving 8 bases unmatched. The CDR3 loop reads CSVGQGVNAGELFF. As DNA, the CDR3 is TGCAGCGTTGGGCAGGGGGTTAATGCCGGGGAGCTGTTTTTT.

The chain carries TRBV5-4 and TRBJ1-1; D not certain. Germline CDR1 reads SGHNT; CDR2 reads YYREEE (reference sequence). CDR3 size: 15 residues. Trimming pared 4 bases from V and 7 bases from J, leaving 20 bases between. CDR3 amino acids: CASSPSTTRSHEAFF. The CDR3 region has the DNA TGTGCCAGCAGCCCCTCGACGACCCGGAGCCATGAAGCTTTCTTT.

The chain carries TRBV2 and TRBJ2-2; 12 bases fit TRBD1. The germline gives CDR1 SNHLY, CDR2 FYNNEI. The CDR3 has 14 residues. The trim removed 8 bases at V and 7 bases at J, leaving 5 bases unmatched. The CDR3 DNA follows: TGTGCCAGCGGGGGACAGGGGGCCGTCGGGGAGCTGTTTTTT. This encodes CASGGQGAVGELFF.

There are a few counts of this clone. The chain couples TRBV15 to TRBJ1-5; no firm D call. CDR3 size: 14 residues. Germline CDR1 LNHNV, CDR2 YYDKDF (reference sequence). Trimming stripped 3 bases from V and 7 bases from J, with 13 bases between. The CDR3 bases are TGTGCCACCAGCAGGAACCAGGCGGGGCAGCCCCAGCATTTT. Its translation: CATSRNQAGQPQHF. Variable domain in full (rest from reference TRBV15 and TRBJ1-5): DAMVIQNPRYQVTQFGKPVTLSCSQTLNHNVMYWYQQKSSQAPKLLFHYYDKDFNNEADTPDNFQSRRPNTSFCFLDIRSPGLGDTAMYLCATSRNQAGQPQHFGDGTRLSIL.

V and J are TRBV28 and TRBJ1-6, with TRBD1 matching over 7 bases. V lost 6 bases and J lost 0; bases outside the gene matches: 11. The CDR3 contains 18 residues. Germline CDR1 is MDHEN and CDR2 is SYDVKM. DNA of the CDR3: TGTGCCAGCAGACGACCGGGACAGCCTAGCTCCTATAATTCACCCCTCCACTTT. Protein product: CASRRPGQPSSYNSPLHF.

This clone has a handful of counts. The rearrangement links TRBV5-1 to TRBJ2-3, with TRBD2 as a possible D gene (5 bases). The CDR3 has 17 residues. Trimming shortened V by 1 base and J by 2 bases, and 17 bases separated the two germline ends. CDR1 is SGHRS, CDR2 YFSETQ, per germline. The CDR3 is CASSLSLALGTTDTQYF. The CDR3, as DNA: TGCGCCAGCAGCTTGTCTCTAGCCCTGGGAACCACAGATACGCAGTATTTT.

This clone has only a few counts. The CDR3 is CAWSHRAPEAFF. The CDR3 DNA follows: TGTGCCTGGAGTCACAGGGCCCCTGAAGCTTTCTTT. V usage is TRBV30 and J usage is TRBJ1-1; TRBD1 is a possible D gene (6 bases). The CDR3 has 12 residues. V shed 2 bases and J shed 6 bases, with 10 bases lying between them. In germline, CDR1 is GTSNPN, CDR2 SVGIG (reference sequence).

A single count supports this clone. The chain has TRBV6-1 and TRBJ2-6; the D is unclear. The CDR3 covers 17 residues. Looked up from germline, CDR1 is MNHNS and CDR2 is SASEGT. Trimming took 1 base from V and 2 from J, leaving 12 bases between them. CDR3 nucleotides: TGTGCCAGCAGTGAAGTAGTGCCCTCGGCTGGGGCCAACGTCCTGACTTTC. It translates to CASSEVVPSAGANVLTF.

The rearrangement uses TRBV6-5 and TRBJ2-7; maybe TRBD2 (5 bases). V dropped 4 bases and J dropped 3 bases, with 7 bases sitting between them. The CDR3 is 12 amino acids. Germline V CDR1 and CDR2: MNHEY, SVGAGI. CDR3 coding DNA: TGTGCCAGCAGTTCGGGGTACTACGAGCAGTACTTC. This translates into CASSSGYYEQYF.

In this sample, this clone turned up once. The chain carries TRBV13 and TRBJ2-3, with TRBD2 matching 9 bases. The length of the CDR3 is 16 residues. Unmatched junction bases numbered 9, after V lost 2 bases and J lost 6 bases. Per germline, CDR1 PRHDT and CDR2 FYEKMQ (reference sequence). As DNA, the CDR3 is TGTGCCAGCAGCTTAAGGATAGTAGCGGGGGCGGATACGCAGTATTTT. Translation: CASSLRIVAGADTQYF.

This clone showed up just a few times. CDR3 region: CASSQEAGTTSSYNSPLHF. In DNA, the CDR3 is TGCGCCAGCAGCCAAGAGGCAGGAACGACGAGCTCCTATAATTCACCCCTCCACTTT. The V and J genes are TRBV4-1 and TRBJ1-6; D is ambiguous. CDR1 is MGHRA, CDR2 YSYEKL, per germline. V lost 0 bases to trimming and J lost 0 bases, with 15 bases between them. The CDR3 extends over 19 amino acids.

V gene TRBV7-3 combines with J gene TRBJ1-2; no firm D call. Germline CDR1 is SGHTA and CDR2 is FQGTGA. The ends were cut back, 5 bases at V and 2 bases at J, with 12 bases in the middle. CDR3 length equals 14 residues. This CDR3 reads CASSPSGGNYGYTF. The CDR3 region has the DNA TGTGCCAGCAGCCCCAGCGGCGGAAACTATGGCTACACCTTC. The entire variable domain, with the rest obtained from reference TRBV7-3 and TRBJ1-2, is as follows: GAGVSQTPSNKVTEKGKYVELRCDPISGHTALYWYRQSLGQGPEFLIYFQGTGAADDSGLPNDRFFAVRPEGSVSTLKIQRTERGDSAVYLCASSPSGGNYGYTFGSGTRLTVV.

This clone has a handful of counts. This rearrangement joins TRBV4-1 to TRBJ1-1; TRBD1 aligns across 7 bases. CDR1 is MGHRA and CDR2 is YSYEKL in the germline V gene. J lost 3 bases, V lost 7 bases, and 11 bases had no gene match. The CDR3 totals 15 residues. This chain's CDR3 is CASTTGALGDTEAFF. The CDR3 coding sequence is TGCGCCAGCACCACAGGGGCTCTGGGGGACACTGAAGCTTTCTTT.

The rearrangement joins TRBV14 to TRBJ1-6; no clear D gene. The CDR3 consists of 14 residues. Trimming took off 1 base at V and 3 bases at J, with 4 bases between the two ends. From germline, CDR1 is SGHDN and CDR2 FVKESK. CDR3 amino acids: CASSQVRYNSPLHF. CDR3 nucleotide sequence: TGTGCCAGCAGCCAAGTTCGCTATAATTCACCCCTCCACTTT.

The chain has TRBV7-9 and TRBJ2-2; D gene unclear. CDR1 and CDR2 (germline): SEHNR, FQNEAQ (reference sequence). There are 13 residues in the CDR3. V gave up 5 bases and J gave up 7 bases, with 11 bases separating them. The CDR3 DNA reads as TGTGCCAGCAGCAAAACCCCTAGCGGGGAGCTGTTTTTT. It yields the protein CASSKTPSGELFF.

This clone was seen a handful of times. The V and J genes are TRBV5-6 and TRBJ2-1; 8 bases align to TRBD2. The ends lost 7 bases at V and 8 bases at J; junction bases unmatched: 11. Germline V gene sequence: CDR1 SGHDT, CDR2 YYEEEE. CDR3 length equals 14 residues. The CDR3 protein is CASASGTSYHEQFF. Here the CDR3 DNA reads TGTGCCAGCGCCTCCGGGACTAGTTATCATGAGCAGTTCTTC.

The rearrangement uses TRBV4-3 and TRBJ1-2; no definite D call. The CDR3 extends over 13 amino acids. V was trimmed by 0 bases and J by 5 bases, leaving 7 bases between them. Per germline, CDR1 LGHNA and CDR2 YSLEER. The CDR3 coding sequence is TGCGCCAGCAGCCAAGATATGGAGTATGGCTACACCTTC. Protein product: CASSQDMEYGYTF.

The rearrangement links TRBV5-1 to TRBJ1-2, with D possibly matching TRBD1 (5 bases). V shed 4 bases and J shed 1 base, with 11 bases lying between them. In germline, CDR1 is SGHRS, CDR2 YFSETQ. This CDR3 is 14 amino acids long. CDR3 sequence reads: CASSPPTDNYGYTF. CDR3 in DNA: TGCGCCAGCAGCCCGCCGACAGATAACTATGGCTACACCTTC.